These T cell receptor beta chains were read from a single sample in a study of OX40 agonist ivuxolimab in advanced cancers. Sequencing used immunoSEQ multiplex PCR; TCRdb keeps in-frame clones, though not all of them. The top ten hold 3% to 4% of the sample, which has some 43,000 clones, 88% seen once. This material consisted of CD4+ or CD8+ T cells sorted from blood, taken in a trial of the OX40 agonist ivuxolimab. All receptors derive from an adult with an advanced solid tumor such as melanoma, head and neck, liver or kidney cancer. CDR3s include the opening cysteine and the closing phenylalanine or tryptophan. The D gene is left open where the match is weak.

d_call,v_call,j_call,cdr3_aa
-,TRBV19,TRBJ1-3,CASSIPGNSGNTIYF
-,TRBV9,TRBJ1-1,CASSGPPSGAEAFF
TRBD1,TRBV11-2,TRBJ1-6,CASSPGDRVGNSPLHF
TRBD1,TRBV18,TRBJ1-2,CASSPGRTGDGYTF
TRBD1,TRBV18,TRBJ2-5,CASSRQGEETQYF
-,TRBV19,TRBJ2-2,CASRPVGGELFF
-,TRBV28,TRBJ1-5,CASVQVGGLQPQHF
-,TRBV6-1,TRBJ1-5,CASSEAAGHYGPQHF
-,TRBV6-5,TRBJ2-1,CASSLYNEQFF
-,TRBV30,TRBJ2-1,CAWSGPSASAYNEQFF
TRBD2,TRBV5-1,TRBJ2-3,CASSSGLVKDTQYF
-,TRBV19,TRBJ1-5,CASSIRTVAGNQPQHF
-,TRBV28,TRBJ1-4,CASSSGGSGEKLFF
TRBD2,TRBV10-1,TRBJ2-1,CASSAEASGNNEQFF
TRBD1,TRBV29-1,TRBJ2-1,CSDRQGAPGQFF
-,TRBV5-6,TRBJ2-3,CASSRGPVTDTQYF
-,TRBV28,TRBJ1-5,CASSFRQVRQPQHF
-,TRBV6-6,TRBJ1-4,CASSYQATNEKLFF
-,TRBV13,TRBJ2-7,CASSLRDTTYEQYF
-,TRBV6-6,TRBJ1-3,CASSLGTAGNTIYF
-,TRBV5-1,TRBJ1-1,CASRVGEAHTEAFF
-,TRBV4-1,TRBJ1-1,CASSLGHSNTEAFF
TRBD2,TRBV11-1,TRBJ2-7,CASGGAGGVEQYF
-,TRBV11-2,TRBJ1-1,CASSFHTEAFF
-,TRBV5-1,TRBJ1-1,CASSFSAGNTEAFF
-,TRBV19,TRBJ1-2,CASSITAYRDGYTF
TRBD1,TRBV5-4,TRBJ2-2,CASSLGDRGRGGRTGELFF
TRBD2,TRBV7-9,TRBJ2-1,CASSLRGSGSPDEQFF
-,TRBV7-8,TRBJ1-5,CASSLTAGRTDNQPQHF
-,TRBV28,TRBJ1-4,CASSSGGGKEKLFF
-,TRBV6-5,TRBJ2-2,CASRHNQNVAGELFF
TRBD2,TRBV28,TRBJ2-7,CASRTGGRGGQEQYF
TRBD2,TRBV6-1,-,CASSAYPEREVYEQYF
-,TRBV7-9,TRBJ1-6,CASSLATSPLHF
-,TRBV5-1,TRBJ2-2,CASSTLQGSGELFF
-,TRBV13,TRBJ1-6,CASTRGLSSYNSPLHF
-,TRBV18,TRBJ1-1,CASSPLGAIRLNTEAFF
-,TRBV18,TRBJ2-7,CASSDAYEQYF
-,TRBV7-2,TRBJ1-6,CASSLYAVQYNSPLHF
-,TRBV7-9,TRBJ2-7,CASSSRGVNHGQYF
-,TRBV7-2,TRBJ1-1,CASSLGHRNTEAFF
-,TRBV5-4,TRBJ1-4,CASSWGGPNEKLFF
-,TRBV28,TRBJ2-7,CASSPGTSLYEQYF
TRBD1,TRBV11-3,TRBJ2-6,CASTPRDSIPSGANVLTF
-,TRBV4-2,TRBJ2-7,CASSQELLAYEQYF
-,TRBV18,TRBJ1-5,CASSPPSTNSNQPQHF
-,TRBV5-1,TRBJ2-3,CASSLGRSGDTQYF
-,TRBV9,TRBJ1-4,CASSGRGGEEKLFF
-,TRBV5-6,TRBJ1-1,CASNLDGYRDTEAFF
-,TRBV20-1,TRBJ2-5,CSARRETQYF
-,TRBV9,TRBJ2-1,CASSASQWGWGEQFF
-,TRBV11-3,TRBJ2-7,CASSPSFGRGYEQYF